The 14 T cell receptor beta chains presented below share a single source sample, sequenced in a study of T cell responses to AZD1222 COVID-19 vaccine. The repertoire was sequenced with immunoSEQ multiplex PCR; TCRdb's copy has only in-frame clones and lacks some. The sample includes about 70,000 clones, 70% to 90% seen only once; the top ten take 1% to 1.5%. The sample consisted of peripheral blood, taken 28 days after the second AZD1222 dose. The origin of the receptors is an adult who received the AZD1222 COVID-19 vaccine.

The rearrangement uses TRBV28 and TRBJ1-1; 11 bases map to TRBD1. The CDR3 covers 15 residues. The junction had 8 bases not matched to a gene; V was cut back by 4 bases and J by 7 bases. Germline V gene lookup returns CDR1 MDHEN and CDR2 SYDVKM. CDR3 residues: CASSSQGTGGFEAFF. The CDR3 DNA follows: TGTGCCAGCAGTTCCCAAGGGACAGGGGGTTTTGAAGCTTTCTTT.

The rearrangement uses TRBV6-5 and TRBJ1-6, with unresolved D. This CDR3 region has 12 residues. Germline assignment: CDR1 MNHEY and CDR2 SVGAGI. The V end was cut by 7 bases, the J end by 6 bases, with 7 bases between. The CDR3 nucleotides are TGTGCCAGCACGGCCTCTAATTCACCCCTCCACTTT. It yields the protein CASTASNSPLHF.

The chain carries TRBV6-2 or TRBV6-3 and TRBJ1-4; the D gene is possibly TRBD1 (6 bases). Trimming left V 6 bases short and J 3 bases short, with 11 bases between. Germline lookup yields CDR1 MNHEY and CDR2 SVGEGT. The CDR3 length is 14 residues. CDR3 sequence (DNA): TGTGCCAGCAGCTCCGACAGGTCTAATGAAAAACTGTTTTTT. Translated: CASSSDRSNEKLFF.

This clone was observed a handful of times. The chain carries TRBV27 and TRBJ2-3; TRBD2 matches 9 bases. The CDR3 sequence is 15 residues long. Germline CDR1 reads MNHEY; CDR2 reads SMNVEV (reference sequence). V trimming: 6 bases; J trimming: 8 bases; junction bases outside the gene matches: 12. The CDR3 is CASRWLTSGSGTQYF. In DNA form, the CDR3 reads TGTGCCAGCAGATGGCTGACTAGCGGCTCCGGTACGCAGTATTTT.

The V gene is TRBV15, the J gene TRBJ1-3; D possibly corresponds to TRBD1 (5 bases). Between the trimmed V and J ends, which lost 0 bases and 2 bases, there was a span of 8 bases. CDR1 is LNHNV and CDR2 is YYDKDF in the germline V gene (reference sequence). CDR3 length: 15 residues. This CDR3 reads CATSRDPGAGNTIYF. The CDR3 DNA sequence: TGTGCCACCAGCAGAGATCCGGGGGCTGGAAACACCATATATTTT.

The rearrangement links TRBV6-5 to TRBJ1-1; D uncertain. The CDR3 contains 13 residues. The germline V gene encodes CDR1 MNHEY and CDR2 SVGAGI. The V end lost 6 bases, the J end lost 5 bases, and 13 bases lay between the germline ends. CDR3 sequence reads: CASRVEGETEAFF. CDR3 sequence (DNA): TGTGCCAGCAGGGTGGAGGGAGAGACTGAAGCTTTCTTT.

This clone has only one observation. This chain uses TRBV6-2 or TRBV6-3 with TRBJ1-2; 8 bases fit TRBD1. CDR3 size: 13 residues. Germline CDR1 is MNHEY and CDR2 is SVGEGT. V was pared by 6 bases and J by 7 bases, with 7 bases of the junction left unmatched. The CDR3 here is CASSGQGISGYTF. As DNA, the CDR3 is TGTGCCAGCAGCGGACAGGGTATTAGTGGCTACACCTTC.

This chain joins TRBV18 and TRBJ2-5; D is undetermined. The germline V gene encodes CDR1 KGHSH and CDR2 LQKENI. This CDR3 spans 13 amino acids. Between the trimmed V and J ends, which lost 2 bases and 5 bases, there was a span of 9 bases. The CDR3, as DNA: TGTGCCAGCTCACCAAGTGTAGGGGAGACCCAGTACTTC. The encoded protein is CASSPSVGETQYF.

The chain couples TRBV30 to TRBJ1-1; D unclear. V lost 0 bases and J 0 bases, leaving 8 bases between the germline ends. CDR3 length: 14 residues. Germline V gene data show CDR1 as GTSNPN and CDR2 as SVGIG (reference sequence). The CDR3: CAWSVTAMNTEAFF. CDR3 nucleotides: TGTGCCTGGAGTGTAACAGCGATGAACACTGAAGCTTTCTTT.

Points on this clone: The same CDR3 is also encoded by other DNA sequences in this sample. CDR3 protein: CASSAMGGTEAFF. CDR3 coding DNA: TGTGCCAGCAGCGCCATGGGAGGAACTGAAGCTTTCTTT. The chain employs TRBV7-3 and TRBJ1-1, with D uncertain. CDR3 size: 13 residues. Germline-derived CDR1 and CDR2 are SGHTA and FQGTGA. Trimming cost V 5 bases and J 5 bases, with 12 bases left between them.

This chain uses TRBV30 with TRBJ1-1; D call uncertain. In germline, CDR1 is GTSNPN, CDR2 SVGIG (reference sequence). V lost 0 bases and J lost 0, with 14 bases in between. The length of the CDR3 is 16 residues. CDR3 residues: CAWSVPPGLLNTEAFF. In DNA form, the CDR3 reads TGTGCCTGGAGTGTACCCCCGGGTTTGTTGAACACTGAAGCTTTCTTT.

Comments on this clone: A read error may account for a junction end that differs from germline. J is TRBJ1-2 and V is TRBV18; the match to TRBD1 covers 9 bases. The CDR3 has 18 amino acids. The germline gives CDR1 KGHSH, CDR2 LQKENI. CDR3 loop: CASSPPGQGSLTMAESGF. The CDR3, as DNA: TGTGCCAGCTCACCACCGGGACAGGGAAGTCTAACTATGGCTGAATCGGGCTTC.

The chain links TRBV9 to TRBJ1-1; 10 positions agree with TRBD1. CDR1 is SGDLS and CDR2 is YYNGEE in the germline V gene. The CDR3 sequence is 15 residues long. Trimming cost V 4 bases and J 5 bases; bases outside gene matches: 8. The CDR3 here is CASSNRQGALTEAFF. CDR3 nucleotides: TGTGCCAGCAGCAACCGACAGGGGGCGCTTACTGAAGCTTTCTTT.

This CDR3 reads CASSPRTGLPLGNNEQFF. The CDR3 DNA sequence: TGTGCCAGTAGTCCCAGGACAGGACTACCTTTGGGGAACAATGAGCAGTTCTTC. The rearrangement uses TRBV19 and TRBJ2-1, with a tentative D call TRBD1 (7 bases). The CDR3 runs to 18 residues. V was pared by 5 bases and J by 5 bases, with 25 bases between. The germline gives CDR1 LNHDA, CDR2 SQIVND (reference sequence).